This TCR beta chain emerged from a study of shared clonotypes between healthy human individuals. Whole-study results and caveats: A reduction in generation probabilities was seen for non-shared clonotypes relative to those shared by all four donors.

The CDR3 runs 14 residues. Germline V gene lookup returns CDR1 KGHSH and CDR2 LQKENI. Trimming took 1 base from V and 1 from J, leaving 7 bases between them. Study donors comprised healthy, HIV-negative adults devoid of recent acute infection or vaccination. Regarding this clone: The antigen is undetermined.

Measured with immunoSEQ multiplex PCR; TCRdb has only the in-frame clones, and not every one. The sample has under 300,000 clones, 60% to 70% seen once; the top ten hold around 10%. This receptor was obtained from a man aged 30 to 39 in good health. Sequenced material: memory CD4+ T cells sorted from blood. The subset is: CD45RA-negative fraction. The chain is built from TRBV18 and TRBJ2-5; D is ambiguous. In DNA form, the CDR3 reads TGTGCCAGCTCACCACGGTACGGCCAAGAGACCCAGTACTTC. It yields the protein CASSPRYGQETQYF.